One sample yielded the 25 T cell receptor beta chains listed below, sequenced in a study of cytomegalovirus exposure and HLA in healthy donors. This PCR relied on a set of 60 Vbeta primers and 13 Jbeta primers. Generated by immunoSEQ multiplex PCR, the TCRdb table keeps only in-frame clones and is missing some. The sample lists over 150,000 clones, roughly 72% occurring once. Sequencing input: PBMCs. The receptor source for this set is a man aged 25-40 years in good health and CMV-seronegative.

The chain is built from TRBV6-5 and TRBJ2-2; D gene ambiguous. The CDR3 is made up of 12 amino acids. V was pared by 5 bases and J by 9 bases, with 10 bases between. CDR1 and CDR2 from the germline V gene are MNHEY and SVGAGI. Written as DNA, the CDR3 is TGTGCCAGCAGTCCCACAGACCGGGAGCTGTTTTTT. Translation gives CASSPTDRELFF.

Concerning this clone: Germline and junction disagree at one end, which may indicate a read error. The chain joins TRBV7-9 to TRBJ2-7, with D perhaps matching TRBD2 (5 bases). The CDR3 is 12 amino acids. CDR1 is SEHNR and CDR2 is FQNEAQ in the germline V gene (reference sequence). CDR3 loop: CSSSFGVYEQYF. The CDR3 coding sequence is TGTTCCAGCAGCTTCGGGGTCTACGAGCAGTACTTC.

This chain connects TRBV2 to TRBJ2-7; 9 bases line up with TRBD1. This CDR3 spans 13 amino acids. V lost 7 bases and J lost 5; bases outside the gene matches: 6. Per germline, CDR1 SNHLY and CDR2 FYNNEI. Here the CDR3 DNA reads TGTGCCAGCATATTAGGGACAGGGAACGAGCAGTACTTC. Its protein is CASILGTGNEQYF.

The chain has TRBV30 and TRBJ1-6; D gene unclear. The V end was cut by 0 bases, the J end by 10 bases, with 10 bases between. Germline lookup yields CDR1 GTSNPN and CDR2 SVGIG (reference sequence). This CDR3 contains 13 residues. The CDR3 nucleotides read TGTGCCTGGAGTGTGGGCCGCGTGTCACCCCTCCACTTT. Translated, it gives CAWSVGRVSPLHF.

This chain uses TRBV18 with TRBJ2-6; TRBD1 matches 8 bases. With 5 bases clipped from V and 0 bases from J, the junction kept 3 bases outside the gene matches. The CDR3 has 16 residues. Germline assignment: CDR1 KGHSH and CDR2 LQKENI. DNA of the CDR3: TGTGCCAGCTCAAAGGGACAGGCCTCTGGGGCCAACGTCCTGACTTTC. It translates to CASSKGQASGANVLTF.

The chain carries TRBV27 and TRBJ1-2; no definite D call. CDR1 and CDR2 (germline): MNHEY, SMNVEV (reference sequence). Trimming took off 0 bases at V and 8 bases at J, with 10 bases between the two ends. The CDR3 runs 13 residues. CDR3 residues: CASSLSADLGYTF. As DNA, the CDR3 is TGTGCCAGCAGTTTATCGGCCGACTTGGGCTACACCTTC.

The J gene is TRBJ2-3, the V gene TRBV25-1; D perhaps matches TRBD2 (5 bases). V was cut by 11 bases and J by 3 bases, with 15 bases left in between. The CDR3 runs 13 residues. Germline lookup yields CDR1 MGHDK and CDR2 SYGVNS. The CDR3 loop is CAVAEGATDTQYF. CDR3 bases: TGTGCCGTCGCAGAGGGTGCGACAGATACGCAGTATTTT. Full variable domain (outside the CDR3, taken from reference TRBV25-1 and TRBJ2-3): EADIYQTPRYLVIGTGKKITLECSQTMGHDKMYWYQQDPGMELHLIHYSYGVNSTEKGDLSSESTVSRIRTEHFPLTLESARPSHTSQYLCAVAEGATDTQYFGPGTRLTVL.

This chain connects TRBV19 to TRBJ2-2; no definite D call. CDR3 length equals 14 residues. Germline values: CDR1 LNHDA, CDR2 SQIVND (reference sequence). Trimming left V 5 bases short and J 4 bases short, with 11 bases between. The CDR3 loop is CASSSRYSTGELFF. CDR3 DNA sequence: TGTGCCAGTAGTTCCCGATACTCCACCGGGGAGCTGTTTTTT.

As regards this clone: At one boundary the junction diverges from the germline segment, which might be a read error. The rearrangement joins TRBV7-9 to TRBJ1-6, with a possible D match to TRBD1 (6 bases). The CDR3 has 14 residues. Germline CDR1 SEHNR, CDR2 FQNEAQ (reference sequence). The CDR3 region is CARSLSAGDSPLHF. For the CDR3, the DNA is TGTGCCAGAAGCTTATCGGCAGGGGATTCACCCCTCCACTTT.

This chain uses TRBV6-1 with TRBJ1-5; tentative D call: TRBD1 (6 bases). Trimming removed 4 bases from V and 4 bases from J, with 8 bases in between. CDR1 MNHNS and CDR2 SASEGT come from the germline V gene. This CDR3 is 13 amino acids long. In nucleotides, the CDR3 is TGTGCCAGCAGTGTCACAGGGAATCAGCCCCAGCATTTT. Translating it yields CASSVTGNQPQHF.

V and J are TRBV5-1 and TRBJ1-3, with no clear D. Trimming pared 8 bases from V and 4 bases from J, leaving 10 bases between. This CDR3 region has 12 residues. Germline CDR1 and CDR2: SGHRS and YFSETQ. The CDR3 is CARKPVGNTIYF. CDR3 DNA sequence: TGCGCCAGGAAACCAGTAGGAAACACCATATATTTT.

V and J are TRBV5-4 and TRBJ2-5, with 7 bases that match TRBD1. The germline V gene has CDR1 SGHNT and CDR2 YYREEE (reference sequence). The CDR3 runs to 12 residues. Trimming took 4 bases from V and 11 from J; bases not matched to a gene: 8. CDR3 nucleotide sequence: TGTGCCAGCAGCCTGACAGGGCAAGAGCAGTACTTC. It yields the protein CASSLTGQEQYF.

V gene TRBV11-2 combines with J gene TRBJ2-7; a weak D match, TRBD1 (6 bases). There are 14 residues in the CDR3. V gave up 1 base and J gave up 4 bases, with 11 bases separating them. Germline V lookup: CDR1 SGHAT, CDR2 FQNNGV. CDR3 in DNA: TGTGCCAGCAGCTTAGGAAGTACAGGGTACGAGCAGTACTTC. This translates into CASSLGSTGYEQYF.

This clone was observed a single time. V and J are TRBV29-1 and TRBJ1-2; D remains ambiguous. In germline, CDR1 is SQVTM, CDR2 ANQGSEA. The CDR3 sequence is 13 residues long. Deletions cut 1 base from V and 7 bases from J, with 13 bases between. The CDR3 DNA is TGCAGCGTTGAAGGCGGGGAGAGAAGTGGCTACACCTTC. This encodes CSVEGGERSGYTF.

This clone was counted only a few times. The chain employs TRBV29-1 and TRBJ1-1; 7 bases are a match to TRBD1. This CDR3 region has 13 residues. Losses at the gene ends were 7 bases for V and 5 bases for J; bases not matched to a gene: 10. Germline CDR1 SQVTM, CDR2 ANQGSEA. CDR3 protein: CSGEGGLGTEAFF. The CDR3, as DNA: TGCAGCGGCGAAGGGGGCTTGGGAACTGAAGCTTTCTTT.

The chain links TRBV18 to TRBJ2-3; weak D call: TRBD2 (7 bases). The CDR3 spans 16 residues. Germline V lookup: CDR1 KGHSH, CDR2 LQKENI. V was pared by 2 bases and J by 7 bases, with 19 bases between. The CDR3 loop is CASSPNRGASINTQYF. The CDR3 DNA is TGTGCCAGCTCACCAAACCGGGGGGCTAGTATTAATACGCAGTATTTT.

The chain links TRBV20-1 to TRBJ2-5; possible D gene TRBD1, 5 bases. The DNA end is more similar to TRBJ2-7, so the J call may be wrong. Germline V gene lookup returns CDR1 DFQATT and CDR2 SNEGSKA (reference sequence). The CDR3 extends over 11 amino acids. CDR3 sequence reads: CSALQDYEQYF. CDR3 in DNA: TGCAGTGCTCTACAGGACTACGAGCAGTACTTC.

This clone was found once. The CDR3 loop reads CASRGDSFNYGYTF. The CDR3 DNA is TGTGCCAGCAGGGGGGACAGTTTTAACTATGGCTACACCTTC. The rearrangement joins TRBV6-1 to TRBJ1-2, with 7 nucleotides matching TRBD1. The CDR3 runs to 14 residues. V gave up 6 bases and J gave up 1 base; unmatched junction bases: 5. The germline V gene has CDR1 MNHNS and CDR2 SASEGT.

The J gene is TRBJ1-6, the V gene TRBV15; D perhaps matches TRBD1 (5 bases). The V end lost 5 bases, the J end lost 7 bases, and 15 bases lay between the germline ends. Germline loops: CDR1 LNHNV, CDR2 YYDKDF (reference sequence). The CDR3 loop spans 15 amino acids. The DNA for the CDR3 is TGTGCCACCAGCCGCCGGGGGGGGTGGAATTCACCCCTCCACTTT. Amino acid sequence: CATSRRGGWNSPLHF.

CDR3 sequence: CASSLGTLISEQFF. CDR3 DNA sequence: TGTGCCAGCAGCTTGGGGACTCTCATTTCGGAGCAGTTCTTC. The chain has TRBV5-6 and TRBJ2-1; tentative D call: TRBD2 (5 bases). The CDR3 covers 14 residues. Germline-derived CDR1 and CDR2 are SGHDT and YYEEEE. V lost 0 bases and J lost 10, with 14 bases in between.

The CDR3 sequence: CASSQEGLGNGELFF. As DNA, the CDR3 is TGCGCCAGCAGCCAAGAAGGTCTGGGCAACGGGGAGCTGTTTTTT. The rearrangement links TRBV4-1 to TRBJ2-2; no clear D gene. Per the germline V gene, CDR1 is MGHRA and CDR2 is YSYEKL. V was shortened by 0 bases and J by 7 bases, with 12 bases between the two germline ends. This CDR3 is 15 amino acids long.

The chain is built from TRBV11-1 and TRBJ2-3; 16 bases agree with TRBD2. CDR1 and CDR2 from the germline V gene are SGHAT and FQDESV (reference sequence). V was clipped by 5 bases and J by 6 bases; unmatched bases: 8. The CDR3 loop spans 17 amino acids. CDR3 coding DNA: TGTGCCAGCAGCCATCAGGGACTAGCGGGGGGGCCGGATACGCAGTATTTT. Its protein is CASSHQGLAGGPDTQYF.

J is TRBJ1-6 and V is TRBV6-5; 7 bases map to TRBD1. The CDR3 length is 15 residues. V was clipped by 1 base and J by 6 bases; unmatched bases: 3. The germline V gene has CDR1 MNHEY and CDR2 SVGAGI. This CDR3 is CASSYFDRVNSPLHF. The CDR3 nucleotides read TGTGCCAGCAGTTACTTCGACAGGGTTAATTCACCCCTCCACTTT.

V is TRBV7-2 and J is TRBJ1-1; possible D gene TRBD1, 5 bases. The CDR3 consists of 15 residues. Germline V gives CDR1 SGHTA, CDR2 FQGNSA. The V gene lost 5 bases and the J gene lost 4 bases, with 17 bases spanning the gap. CDR3 bases: TGTGCCAGCAGCGTGGGCCAGGGAGGGTCCACTGAAGCTTTCTTT. It specifies CASSVGQGGSTEAFF.

The chain employs TRBV19 and TRBJ2-5; 10 nucleotides agree with TRBD2. Germline assignment: CDR1 LNHDA and CDR2 SQIVND (reference sequence). V shed 5 bases, J shed 5 bases, and the junction held 8 bases outside the gene matches. The CDR3 has 15 residues. CDR3 sequence: CASSASGGPVETQYF. The CDR3 DNA reads TGTGCCAGTAGTGCTAGCGGGGGTCCGGTTGAGACCCAGTACTTC. Drawing the rest from reference TRBV19 and TRBJ2-5, the complete variable domain is DGGITQSPKYLFRKEGQNVTLSCEQNLNHDAMYWYRQDPGQGLRLIYYSQIVNDFQKGDIAEGYSVSREKKESFPLTVTSAQKNPTAFYLCASSASGGPVETQYFGPGTRLLVL.